One and the same sample provided the 26 T cell receptor beta chains below, sequenced in a study of blood T cell repertoires in COVID-19. Produced via immunoSEQ multiplex PCR; TCRdb's table is partial and in-frame only. This sample has around 160,000 clones; 88% occur once, and the top ten carry about 2%. Sequencing was carried out using peripheral blood. Receptor source: a human donor in a cohort sampled during active COVID-19.

V is TRBV6-2 or TRBV6-3 and J is TRBJ2-2, with 8 bases matching TRBD1. This CDR3 is 15 amino acids long. Trimming cost V 6 bases and J 0 bases; bases outside gene matches: 3. Germline V gene lookup returns CDR1 MNHEY and CDR2 SVGEGT. The CDR3 reads CASSQGQANTGELFF. As DNA, the CDR3 is TGTGCCAGCAGCCAGGGACAGGCGAACACCGGGGAGCTGTTTTTT.

The chain's CDR3 is CASSPGGRETQYF. The CDR3 nucleotides read TGTGCCAGCAGCCCCGGCGGGAGGGAGACCCAGTACTTC. This chain connects TRBV11-2 to TRBJ2-5; the match to TRBD2 covers 8 bases. The CDR3 length is 13 residues. The V and J ends lost 5 bases and 5 bases, in that order; junction bases with no gene match: 4. The germline gives CDR1 SGHAT, CDR2 FQNNGV.

This chain joins TRBV6-5 and TRBJ2-5; perhaps TRBD2 as D (6 bases). V shed 4 bases and J shed 1 base, with 16 bases lying between them. Germline-derived CDR1 and CDR2 are MNHEY and SVGAGI. CDR3 size: 16 residues. The CDR3 region has the DNA TGTGCCAGCAGTTTGTGGGCGGGGTCGGTCCAAGAGACCCAGTACTTC. Translation gives CASSLWAGSVQETQYF.

The chain joins TRBV4-3 to TRBJ1-3, with D perhaps matching TRBD1 (6 bases). The CDR3 length is 15 residues. The V end lost 2 bases, the J end lost 1 base, and 9 bases lay between the germline ends. Germline CDR1 reads LGHNA; CDR2 reads YSLEER. CDR3 loop: CASSQRGGSGNTIYF. The CDR3 nucleotides read TGCGCCAGCAGCCAAAGGGGGGGGTCTGGAAACACCATATATTTT.

The rearrangement joins TRBV5-8 to TRBJ2-2; no clear D. Trimming took off 2 bases at V and 4 bases at J, with 12 bases between the two ends. The CDR3 runs 15 residues. Germline CDR1 is SGHTS and CDR2 is YDEGEE. CDR3 protein: CASSFDNFGTGELFF. The CDR3 nucleotides read TGTGCCAGCAGCTTCGACAACTTCGGCACCGGGGAGCTGTTTTTT.

This chain joins TRBV6-1 and TRBJ1-1; D ambiguous. Trimming took off 2 bases at V and 1 base at J, with 5 bases between the two ends. From germline, CDR1 is MNHNS and CDR2 SASEGT. The CDR3 covers 13 residues. CDR3 region: CASSETRNTEAFF. The CDR3 nucleotides read TGTGCCAGCAGTGAAACTCGGAACACTGAAGCTTTCTTT.

This clone was detected once. The chain has TRBV2 and TRBJ1-4; 12 positions agree with TRBD1. The germline V gene has CDR1 SNHLY and CDR2 FYNNEI. V lost 7 bases to trimming and J lost 7 bases; unmatched junction nucleotides: 7. This CDR3 has 15 residues. The CDR3 coding sequence is TGTGCCAGCAATACCGGGACAGGGGGCGGTGAAAAACTGTTTTTT. Translated, it gives CASNTGTGGGEKLFF.

The chain has TRBV19 and TRBJ2-2, with 10 positions matching TRBD2. This CDR3 has 16 residues. Germline V lookup: CDR1 LNHDA, CDR2 SQIVND (reference sequence). V gave up 3 bases and J gave up 6 bases; unmatched junction bases: 7. CDR3 sequence: CASSMGAGGPPGELFF. The CDR3 coding sequence is TGTGCCAGTAGTATGGGAGCGGGAGGGCCACCCGGGGAGCTGTTTTTT.

The chain carries TRBV11-2 and TRBJ2-7, with D possibly being TRBD1 (6 bases). The V end was cut by 1 base, the J end by 1 base, with 8 bases between. Per the germline V gene, CDR1 is SGHAT and CDR2 is FQNNGV. This CDR3 spans 14 amino acids. The CDR3 DNA reads TGTGCCAGCAGCTTAGGACAGGCGTCCTACGAGCAGTACTTC. This encodes CASSLGQASYEQYF.

The CDR3 DNA sequence: TGTGCCAGCAGTGGGATGCTAGACAGGGGGCTGGGAGGCTACACCTTC. Its protein product is CASSGMLDRGLGGYTF. The rearrangement uses TRBV6-1 and TRBJ1-2, with 10 bases matching TRBD1. With 4 bases clipped from V and 8 bases from J, the junction kept 13 bases outside the gene matches. The CDR3 covers 16 residues. Looked up from germline, CDR1 is MNHNS and CDR2 is SASEGT.

V is TRBV11-2 and J is TRBJ2-1, with 8 bases fitting TRBD2. Trimming removed 2 bases from V and 0 bases from J; junction bases left unmatched: 3. Germline lookup yields CDR1 SGHAT and CDR2 FQNNGV. The CDR3 contains 16 residues. CDR3 loop: CASSLTRGGSYNEQFF. CDR3 sequence (DNA): TGTGCCAGCAGCTTAACCCGGGGGGGCTCCTACAATGAGCAGTTCTTC.

V gene TRBV10-1 combines with J gene TRBJ2-3; 8 bases align to TRBD1. The CDR3 has 16 amino acids. The V gene's germline CDR1 is WNHNN and CDR2 SYGVQD (reference sequence). V lost 1 base to trimming and J lost 2 bases; unmatched junction nucleotides: 5. The CDR3 coding sequence is TGCGCCAGCAGTGAGTTGGTGGGACAGGACACAGATACGCAGTATTTT. Translation: CASSELVGQDTDTQYF.

The chain is built from TRBV6-6 and TRBJ1-5; TRBD1 aligns across 7 bases. Germline trimming cut 6 bases from V and 1 base from J; bases unmatched to any gene: 9. CDR1 is MNHNY, CDR2 SVGAGI, per germline (reference sequence). This CDR3 spans 16 amino acids. CDR3 coding DNA: TGTGCCAGCAGGCCTCTAAACAGGGGAAGCAATCAGCCCCAGCATTTT. Protein product: CASRPLNRGSNQPQHF.

This clone has only one observation. The CDR3 bases are TGCAGCGTTGAAACGGGGATAATGGGAACCCAGTACTTC. Encoded protein: CSVETGIMGTQYF. The rearrangement uses TRBV29-1 and TRBJ2-5, with D perhaps matching TRBD2 (5 bases). V was cut by 2 bases and J by 8 bases, with 15 bases left in between. CDR1 and CDR2 (germline): SQVTM, ANQGSEA. The CDR3 extends over 13 amino acids.

The gene calls are TRBV6-5 and TRBJ2-7, with D maybe TRBD2 (5 bases). The germline gives CDR1 MNHEY, CDR2 SVGAGI. V was clipped by 0 bases and J by 7 bases, with 16 bases between them. This CDR3 spans 15 amino acids. As DNA, the CDR3 is TGTGCCAGCAGTTACTCCACTACTAGTGCGCCAGAGCAGTACTTC. This sequence encodes CASSYSTTSAPEQYF.

This chain uses TRBV6-5 with TRBJ2-2, with 7 positions matching TRBD1. V was pared by 6 bases and J by 6 bases, with 1 base of the junction left unmatched. Germline CDR1 is MNHEY and CDR2 is SVGAGI. This CDR3 spans 12 amino acids. The CDR3, as DNA: TGTGCCAGCAGCACAGGGGCCGGGGAGCTGTTTTTT. It encodes CASSTGAGELFF.

This clone appeared a single time. The chain uses TRBV6-5 and TRBJ2-2; D unclear. Trimming pared 6 bases from V and 7 bases from J, leaving 15 bases between. The CDR3 runs to 14 residues. Germline V gene sequence: CDR1 MNHEY, CDR2 SVGAGI. The CDR3 coding sequence is TGTGCCAGCAGAAGGAGCATATTTGACGGGGAGCTGTTTTTT. The encoded protein is CASRRSIFDGELFF.

The V call is TRBV7-8, the J call TRBJ2-2, with 7 bases matching TRBD1. CDR1 is SGHVS and CDR2 is FQNEAQ in the germline V gene. The CDR3 totals 16 residues. V lost 5 bases and J lost 8; bases outside the gene matches: 14. CDR3 sequence reads: CASSPRQGKHSGELFF. Here the CDR3 DNA reads TGTGCCAGCAGCCCCAGACAGGGAAAACATTCGGGGGAGCTGTTTTTT.

The chain employs TRBV5-1 and TRBJ2-1; D is perhaps TRBD1 (5 bases). The V end lost 4 bases, the J end lost 12 bases, and 14 bases lay between the germline ends. The CDR3 spans 12 residues. Germline V gene lookup returns CDR1 SGHRS and CDR2 YFSETQ. The CDR3 sequence: CASSPIGDLQFF. CDR3 nucleotide sequence: TGCGCCAGCAGCCCTATAGGGGATTTGCAGTTCTTC.

CDR3 region: CASSGTAYNEQFF. The CDR3 DNA reads as TGTGCCAGTAGTGGGACAGCATACAATGAGCAGTTCTTC. This chain links TRBV19 with TRBJ2-1, with 7 bases aligning to TRBD1. The CDR3 sequence is 13 residues long. From germline, CDR1 is LNHDA and CDR2 SQIVND (reference sequence). With 5 bases clipped from V and 4 bases from J, the junction kept 2 bases outside the gene matches.

This clone was seen only once. The chain uses TRBV19 and TRBJ1-5, with D possibly being TRBD1 (5 bases). Germline V gives CDR1 LNHDA, CDR2 SQIVND (reference sequence). Trimming shortened V by 6 bases and J by 5 bases, and 8 bases separated the two germline ends. The CDR3 runs 12 residues. CDR3: CASSRDYQPQHF. The CDR3 DNA is TGTGCCAGTAGCAGGGATTATCAGCCCCAGCATTTT.

The rearrangement links TRBV3-1 (or the pseudogene TRBV3-2) to TRBJ2-7; possible D gene TRBD1, 5 bases. The germline V gene encodes CDR1 LGHDT and CDR2 YNNKEL (reference sequence). The CDR3 has 14 residues. V lost 2 bases to trimming and J lost 4 bases, with 12 bases between them. CDR3 amino acids: CASSQYQGRYEQYF. The DNA of the CDR3 is TGTGCCAGCAGCCAATATCAGGGCCGATACGAGCAGTACTTC.

V gene TRBV7-2 combines with J gene TRBJ2-7; D is perhaps TRBD1 (6 bases). The germline V gene has CDR1 SGHTA and CDR2 FQGNSA. The ends were cut back, 4 bases at V and 3 bases at J, with 13 bases in the middle. This CDR3 has 14 amino acids. This chain's CDR3 is CASSSKGQSYEQYF. In nucleotides, the CDR3 is TGTGCCAGCAGCTCAAAAGGACAGAGCTACGAGCAGTACTTC.

This chain connects TRBV6-2 or TRBV6-3 to TRBJ2-5; 10 bases line up with TRBD1. CDR1 and CDR2 from the germline V gene are MNHEY and SVGEGT. This CDR3 is built from 18 residues. The ends lost 2 bases at V and 4 bases at J; junction bases unmatched: 13. DNA for the CDR3: TGTGCCAGCAGTTACATCCTCGGGACAGGGGCCCGGGGAGAGACCCAGTACTTC. Encoded protein: CASSYILGTGARGETQYF.

CDR3 loop: CASSAGTGDLQGNQPQHF. The DNA for the CDR3 is TGTGCCAGCAGTGCGGGCACAGGGGATCTCCAGGGCAATCAGCCCCAGCATTTT. The rearrangement joins TRBV28 to TRBJ1-5; 7 nucleotides agree with TRBD1. V was pared by 5 bases and J by 2 bases, with 15 bases of the junction left unmatched. The CDR3 runs 18 residues. CDR1 MDHEN and CDR2 SYDVKM come from the germline V gene.

This clone was seen just once. CDR3 DNA sequence: TGTGCCAGCAGCTTACTGTCAGGGGTTAGAACTGAAGCTTTCTTT. Its translation: CASSLLSGVRTEAFF. The chain combines TRBV7-3 with TRBJ1-1; D is perhaps TRBD1 (6 bases). The CDR3 is 15 residues long. CDR1 is SGHTA, CDR2 FQGTGA, per germline. V lost 2 bases and J 5 bases, leaving 15 bases between the germline ends.